The clone carrying this TCR beta chain was found a few times. V was trimmed by 3 bases and J by 4 bases, leaving 16 bases between them. Germline V gives CDR1 MDHEN, CDR2 SYDVKM. The CDR3 covers 15 residues. Original processing methods: Nucleated cell counts were estimated from reference gene primer amplification. Sequencing used immunoSEQ multiplex PCR; TCRdb keeps in-frame clones, though not all of them. That table supplies the V and J calls and clone size; D and trimming were determined from the DNA. The table includes about 140,000 clones, roughly 86% detected once. This record comes from a study of blood T cell repertoires in COVID-19. Study summary: COVID-19 samples collected from the United States, Italy and Spain covered acute and convalescent phases. From T cells, B-cell-depleted T cells, or PBMCs came the material, which was cDNA or gDNA.

Sequencing was performed on peripheral blood. The chain has TRBV28 and TRBJ2-7; the D gene is possibly TRBD1 (6 bases). The receptor comes from a man between 65 and 85 years old with acute or convalescent COVID-19. The DNA for the CDR3 is TGTGCCAGCAGTTTGGACAGTGATCCCCTATACGAGCAGTACTTC. Protein sequence: CASSLDSDPLYEQYF. Filled out from reference TRBV28 and TRBJ2-7, the complete variable domain reads DVKVTQSSRYLVKRTGEKVFLECVQDMDHENMFWYRQDPGLGLRLIYFSYDVKMKEKGDIPEGYSVSREKKERFSLILESASTNQTSMYLCASSLDSDPLYEQYFGPGTRLTVT.